This TCR beta chain was found in a study of T cell clonotyping in hematopoietic cell transplantation. Study background: Recipients' pretransplant samples followed cytoreduction. Broader study findings: At the given depth, recipient repertoires were over 97% de novo clonotypes. Cells were unsorted, so CD4 and CD8 contributions were not separated.

Time point in this sample: recipient sample about 28 days before transplant, after cytoreduction. The repertoire was sequenced with immunoSEQ multiplex PCR; TCRdb's copy has only in-frame clones and lacks some. Of roughly 40,000 clones listed, 85% are singletons. Comment on this clone: Its antigen is still unknown.

The TCR comes from a man aged 55 to 69 with acute myeloid leukemia. Some clones in this sample may be carry-over from other donors' samples. Sequences were derived from peripheral blood mononuclear cells, sampled before stem cell transplant.

The CDR3, as DNA: TGTGCCTGGAGGATACCCCAGGCGAGGGCGAGTTCACCCCTCCACTTT. It codes for CAWRIPQARASSPLHF. V and J are TRBV30 and TRBJ1-6; D uncertain. Per the germline V gene, CDR1 is GTSNPN and CDR2 is SVGIG (reference sequence). V lost 3 bases and J 9 bases, leaving 21 bases between the germline ends. The CDR3 extends over 16 amino acids.